A selection of T cell receptor beta chains follows, all from one sample in a study of naive and memory T cell subsets. TCRdb re-called the UMI-ligation and nested PCR reads with MiXCR, one entry per CDR3 protein. The sample records just over 80,000 distinct CDR3 sequences, roughly 9.2% being singletons. The sample comprised naive CD8+ T cells from blood. Receptors were obtained from a human donor in good health. Both conserved end residues are part of each CDR3. A D gene is named only where the DNA matches it firmly. Not all rows give a size; the values are once, few, many and, for expanded clones, a class.

>few|TRBV11-2|NA|TRBJ2-5
CASSLTGLETQYF
TGTGCCAGCAGCCTCACAGGGCTGGAGACCCAGTACTTC
>NA|TRBV5-1|TRBD2|TRBJ2-7
CASSLAPLTSGRALDQYF
TGCGCCAGCAGCTTGGCCCCACTAACTAGCGGGAGGGCCTTGGACCAGTACTTC
>NA|TRBV30|NA|TRBJ2-1
CAWSVGEFSYNEQFF
TGTGCCTGGAGTGTCGGGGAGTTCTCCTACAATGAGCAGTTCTTC
>few|TRBV13|TRBD2|TRBJ2-3
CASSSPLAGPTDTQYF
TGTGCCAGCAGCTCCCCTCTAGCGGGACCCACAGATACGCAGTATTTT
>NA|TRBV4-1|TRBD2|TRBJ2-1
CASSGVTREGFSGNEQFF
TGCGCCAGCAGCGGGGTTACACGGGAGGGCTTTTCGGGCAATGAGCAGTTCTTC
>few|TRBV25-1|TRBD1|TRBJ1-2
CASSYPGQGDYGYTF
TGTGCCAGCAGTTATCCGGGACAGGGAGACTATGGCTACACCTTC
>many|TRBV6-5|TRBD1|TRBJ1-5
CASRGTVSSNQPQHF
TGTGCCAGCAGAGGGACAGTATCTAGCAATCAGCCCCAGCATTTT
>many|TRBV29-1|NA|TRBJ1-2
CSVWAGANYGYTF
TGCAGCGTTTGGGCAGGGGCTAACTATGGCTACACCTTC
>NA|TRBV7-9|TRBD2|TRBJ2-1
CASSPLAGGFLDEQFF
TGTGCCAGCAGCCCACTCGCGGGAGGGTTCTTAGATGAGCAGTTCTTC
>NA|TRBV18|NA|TRBJ1-3
CASSPEGYRHSGNTIYF
TGTGCCAGCTCACCTGAGGGATATCGCCACTCTGGAAACACCATATATTTT
>NA|TRBV6-5|TRBD1|TRBJ2-7
CASSYGTGQQYF
TGTGCCAGCAGTTATGGGACAGGGCAGCAGTACTTC
>NA|TRBV27|NA|TRBJ2-3
CASSPSAGDSTDTQYF
TGTGCCAGCAGTCCATCCGCAGGGGATAGCACAGATACGCAGTATTTT
>many|TRBV9|TRBD2|TRBJ2-2
CASSVSGSGAGELFF
TGTGCCAGCAGCGTTAGCGGGAGCGGGGCCGGGGAGCTGTTTTTT
>many|TRBV4-3|TRBD2|TRBJ2-3
CASSQVQVAGGADTQYF
TGCGCCAGCAGCCAAGTTCAAGTAGCGGGAGGGGCAGATACGCAGTATTTT
>NA|TRBV28|NA|TRBJ2-1
CASRITENEQFF
TGTGCCAGCAGAATAACAGAGAATGAGCAGTTCTTC
>many|TRBV10-2|TRBD1|TRBJ2-5
CASSPGQGEETQYF
TGCGCCAGCAGCCCGGGACAGGGGGAAGAGACCCAGTACTTC
>NA|TRBV30|NA|TRBJ1-1
CAWNGGLAEAFF
TGTGCCTGGAATGGGGGGCTCGCTGAAGCTTTCTTT
>NA|TRBV13|TRBD2|TRBJ2-7
CATSGLAGVDEQYF
TGTGCCACCTCCGGACTAGCGGGAGTTGACGAGCAGTACTTC
>NA|TRBV20-1|NA|TRBJ2-7
CSARGLGSYEQYF
TGCAGTGCTAGAGGCCTAGGCTCCTACGAGCAGTACTTC
>few|TRBV10-3|TRBD1|TRBJ2-1
CAISESGQGAYNNNEQFF
TGTGCCATCAGTGAGTCGGGACAGGGGGCTTACAACAACAATGAGCAGTTCTTC
>few|TRBV27|NA|TRBJ2-7
CATHAGNTVSYEQYF
TGTGCCACTCACGCAGGTAACACGGTCTCCTACGAGCAGTACTTC
>few|TRBV7-9|NA|TRBJ1-2
CASSSHEPTGLIGYGYTF
TGTGCCAGCAGCTCCCACGAACCGACAGGCCTAATTGGGTATGGCTACACCTTC
>few|TRBV6-1|TRBD2|TRBJ2-1
CASSVPGLAPSQSYNEQFF
TGTGCCAGCAGTGTCCCGGGACTAGCGCCCTCTCAGTCCTACAATGAGCAGTTCTTC
>many|TRBV5-8|NA|TRBJ2-1
CASSLEGSYEQFF
TGTGCCAGCAGCTTGGAGGGAAGCTATGAGCAGTTCTTC
>many|TRBV10-3|TRBD1|TRBJ2-7
CAISEWGTGSYEQYF
TGTGCCATCAGTGAGTGGGGGACAGGGTCCTACGAGCAGTACTTC
>many|TRBV20-1|NA|TRBJ2-1
CSPEPKPGFGNEQFF
TGCAGCCCCGAGCCCAAGCCCGGGTTCGGGAATGAGCAGTTCTTC
>few|TRBV9|TRBD2|TRBJ2-2
CASSGQDGGRSNTGELFF
TGTGCCAGCAGCGGGCAGGACGGCGGGAGGTCGAACACCGGGGAGCTGTTTTTT
>NA|TRBV5-4|NA|TRBJ1-4
CASSLAYSEKLFF
TGTGCCAGCAGCTTGGCCTACAGTGAAAAACTGTTTTTT
>many|TRBV4-1|NA|TRBJ2-7
CASSQGSVLDEQYF
TGCGCCAGCAGCCAGGGGTCAGTCCTCGACGAGCAGTACTTC
>many|TRBV4-3|NA|TRBJ2-7
CASSQGGDSYEQYF
TGCGCCAGCAGCCAAGGCGGGGACAGCTACGAGCAGTACTTC
>many|TRBV29-1|TRBD2|TRBJ2-1
CSVLAGAGNEQFF
TGCAGCGTCTTAGCGGGAGCGGGCAATGAGCAGTTCTTC
>NA|TRBV6-1|NA|TRBJ2-1
CASSERRDPYNEQFF
TGTGCCAGCAGTGAGAGGCGGGACCCCTACAATGAGCAGTTCTTC
>many|TRBV7-9|NA|TRBJ1-1
CASSLSLGGEAFF
TGTGCCAGCAGCTTAAGTTTGGGGGGAGAAGCTTTCTTT
>few|TRBV15|TRBD1|TRBJ1-6
CATSRGTGNSPLHF
TGTGCCACCAGCAGGGGGACAGGCAATTCACCCCTCCACTTT
>many|TRBV7-9|NA|TRBJ2-7
CASSPGTGNSFEQYF
TGTGCCAGCAGCCCCGGGACCGGGAACTCTTTCGAGCAGTACTTC
>few|TRBV6-1|NA|TRBJ2-5
CASSEVPTSRAQYF
TGTGCCAGCAGTGAAGTGCCGACTAGTCGGGCCCAGTACTTC
>few|TRBV4-1|TRBD2|TRBJ2-7
CASSQEPLAGVAYEQYF
TGCGCCAGCAGCCAAGAACCCCTAGCGGGAGTAGCCTACGAGCAGTACTTC
>few|TRBV7-9|NA|TRBJ2-3
CASGPEGPNTDTQYF
TGTGCCAGCGGCCCAGAGGGGCCCAACACAGATACGCAGTATTTT
>NA|TRBV7-9|NA|TRBJ1-6
CASSQTGNNSPLHF
TGTGCCAGCAGCCAAACGGGGAATAATTCACCCCTCCACTTT
>many|TRBV13|NA|TRBJ2-7
CASSLGQNEQYF
TGTGCCAGCAGCTTAGGCCAGAACGAGCAGTACTTC
>many|TRBV4-1|NA|TRBJ1-1
CASTLLDGNTEAFF
TGCGCCAGCACCCTCTTGGACGGGAACACTGAAGCTTTCTTT
>few|TRBV29-1|TRBD2|TRBJ2-3
CSVEISGSVTDTQYF
TGCAGCGTTGAAATTAGCGGGAGTGTCACAGATACGCAGTATTTT
>many|TRBV29-1|NA|TRBJ1-2
CSVEDRKNGYTF
TGCAGCGTTGAAGATAGGAAGAATGGCTACACCTTC
>many|TRBV12-3/TRBV12-4|NA|TRBJ1-2
CASTRRGYDGYTF
TGTGCCAGCACTCGGCGGGGGTACGATGGCTACACCTTC